The 26 T cell receptor beta chains reported below all come from one sample, sequenced in a study of blood T cell repertoires in COVID-19. The repertoire was sequenced with immunoSEQ multiplex PCR; TCRdb's copy has only in-frame clones and lacks some. Of 140,000 to 150,000 clones detected, just under 85% appear once; the ten largest clones hold 3% to 4%. Sequencing was performed on PBMCs or T cells enriched from blood (not recorded which). The receptors here all came from a woman between 50 and 59 years old with acute COVID-19.

The J gene is TRBJ2-5, the V gene TRBV7-2; 7 nucleotides line up with TRBD2. Germline V CDR1 and CDR2: SGHTA, FQGNSA. The V and J ends lost 4 bases and 3 bases, in that order; junction bases with no gene match: 8. CDR3 length: 15 amino acids. The CDR3, as DNA: TGTGCCAGCAGCTCGCCAGGGACTAAAAAAGAGACCCAGTACTTC. Protein sequence: CASSSPGTKKETQYF.

The chain combines TRBV19 with TRBJ1-1; D not resolved. There are 14 residues in the CDR3. V was trimmed by 3 bases and J by 1 base, leaving 9 bases between them. Germline values: CDR1 LNHDA, CDR2 SQIVND (reference sequence). The CDR3 nucleotides read TGTGCCAGTAGTATTTTCAGAAAGAACACTGAAGCTTTCTTT. It translates to CASSIFRKNTEAFF. Drawing the rest from reference TRBV19 and TRBJ1-1, the complete variable domain is DGGITQSPKYLFRKEGQNVTLSCEQNLNHDAMYWYRQDPGQGLRLIYYSQIVNDFQKGDIAEGYSVSREKKESFPLTVTSAQKNPTAFYLCASSIFRKNTEAFFGQGTRLTVV.

The chain carries TRBV29-1 and TRBJ1-4, with a tentative D call TRBD1 (6 bases). V was shortened by 7 bases and J by 4 bases, with 13 bases between the two germline ends. The CDR3 spans 13 residues. The germline gives CDR1 SQVTM, CDR2 ANQGSEA. CDR3 nucleotides: TGCAGCGGCTTAGGACAGCTTAATGAAAAACTGTTTTTT. Amino acid sequence: CSGLGQLNEKLFF.

V gene TRBV2 combines with J gene TRBJ1-5; TRBD1 matches at 7 bases. Germline assignment: CDR1 SNHLY and CDR2 FYNNEI. J was trimmed by 0 bases and V by 6 bases; bases with no gene match: 5. CDR3 length: 15 residues. The CDR3 sequence: CASSQQGHSNQPQHF. CDR3 nucleotides: TGTGCCAGCAGCCAACAGGGGCATAGCAATCAGCCCCAGCATTTT.

The chain employs TRBV11-1 and TRBJ2-2, with D perhaps TRBD1 (6 bases). The CDR3 spans 14 residues. V was clipped by 1 base and J by 5 bases, with 8 bases between them. Germline CDR1 and CDR2: SGHAT and FQDESV (reference sequence). CDR3 bases: TGTGCCAGCAGCTTAGTACAGGGTACCGGGGAGCTGTTTTTT. Residues: CASSLVQGTGELFF.

The chain couples TRBV24-1 to TRBJ2-7; tentatively, D is TRBD1 (5 bases). The CDR3 has 13 amino acids. Germline values: CDR1 KGHDR, CDR2 SFDVKD. Trimming took off 5 bases at V and 5 bases at J, with 12 bases between the two ends. CDR3 sequence (DNA): TGTGCCACCAGTGGACAGACGAACGACGAGCAGTACTTC. Amino acids: CATSGQTNDEQYF.

This rearrangement joins TRBV7-2 to TRBJ1-2, with 9 bases identical to TRBD1. Unmatched junction bases numbered 9, after V lost 5 bases and J lost 5 bases. This CDR3 has 15 amino acids. Germline V lookup: CDR1 SGHTA, CDR2 FQGNSA. In nucleotides, the CDR3 is TGTGCCAGCAGCCTGGGGACAGGGATCGATTATGGCTACACCTTC. Protein sequence: CASSLGTGIDYGYTF. Variable domain in full (rest from reference TRBV7-2 and TRBJ1-2): GAGVSQSPSNKVTEKGKDVELRCDPISGHTALYWYRQSLGQGLEFLIYFQGNSAPDKSGLPSDRFSAERTGGSVSTLTIQRTQQEDSAVYLCASSLGTGIDYGYTFGSGTRLTVV.

This rearrangement joins TRBV27 to TRBJ1-2; D perhaps matches TRBD1 (5 bases). The V and J ends lost 4 bases and 0 bases respectively, with 12 bases between them. The CDR3 is 15 amino acids. The germline V gene has CDR1 MNHEY and CDR2 SMNVEV (reference sequence). DNA for the CDR3: TGTGCCAGCAGTTCCTCGAAGGGGACTAACTATGGCTACACCTTC. It codes for CASSSSKGTNYGYTF.

This chain uses TRBV11-3 with TRBJ2-3; 7 bases map to TRBD2. Germline values: CDR1 SGHNT, CDR2 YENEEA. V lost 0 bases and J lost 8; bases outside the gene matches: 2. This CDR3 comprises 13 residues. CDR3 bases: TGTGCCAGCAGCTTAGAGCCGGGGGGTACGCAGTATTTT. Translation gives CASSLEPGGTQYF.

This clone was observed a handful of times. CDR3 bases: TGTGCCAGCAGCCAAGTCATCAGCGGGAGTTGGGGTGAGCAGTTCTTC. Its protein is CASSQVISGSWGEQFF. The chain employs TRBV4-2 and TRBJ2-1; TRBD2 agrees at 8 bases. Looked up from germline, CDR1 is LGHNA and CDR2 is YNFKEQ. This CDR3 comprises 16 residues. Trimming took 1 base from V and 9 from J; bases not matched to a gene: 11.

The chain combines TRBV27 with TRBJ2-2, with D tentatively TRBD2 (5 bases). Germline V lookup: CDR1 MNHEY, CDR2 SMNVEV (reference sequence). The CDR3 has 15 amino acids. Trimming left V 4 bases short and J 5 bases short, with 14 bases between. CDR3 DNA sequence: TGTGCCAGCAGTTACGGGAATGTAAATACCGGGGAGCTGTTTTTT. Its protein is CASSYGNVNTGELFF.

This chain joins TRBV20-1 and TRBJ2-7; 9 positions match TRBD2. Germline-derived CDR1 and CDR2 are DFQATT and SNEGSKA (reference sequence). Germline trimming cut 3 bases from V and 7 bases from J; bases unmatched to any gene: 10. The CDR3 spans 14 residues. The CDR3 loop reads CSASAMAGGWEQYF. The CDR3 region has the DNA TGCAGTGCTAGTGCGATGGCGGGAGGGTGGGAGCAGTACTTC.

This clone appeared once. This chain uses TRBV12-3 or TRBV12-4 with TRBJ2-2; D is possibly TRBD1 (6 bases). The V gene lost 6 bases and the J gene lost 7 bases, with 12 bases spanning the gap. CDR3 length: 13 amino acids. The CDR3 reads CASRPAGDGELFF. The DNA for the CDR3 is TGTGCCAGCAGACCAGCAGGGGACGGGGAGCTGTTTTTT.

The V gene is TRBV4-1, the J gene TRBJ2-7; D not resolved. Between the trimmed V and J ends, which lost 0 bases and 3 bases, there was a span of 12 bases. Germline V gives CDR1 MGHRA, CDR2 YSYEKL. This CDR3 spans 15 amino acids. The DNA of the CDR3 is TGCGCCAGCAGCCAAGATATGGGTCCGGGCTACGAGCAGTACTTC. Its translation: CASSQDMGPGYEQYF.

This chain uses TRBV7-2 with TRBJ1-1; D may be TRBD1 (5 bases). The CDR3 contains 15 residues. Germline-derived CDR1 and CDR2 are SGHTA and FQGNSA. V was shortened by 1 base and J by 0 bases, with 9 bases between the two germline ends. The DNA of the CDR3 is TGTGCCAGCAGCTTAGGCGCGGGGGTGAACACTGAAGCTTTCTTT. This translates into CASSLGAGVNTEAFF.

The V gene is TRBV28, the J gene TRBJ2-2; 12 bases line up with TRBD2. CDR1 is MDHEN, CDR2 SYDVKM, per germline. The J segment lost 4 bases and the V segment lost 5 bases, leaving 8 bases of the junction unmatched. This CDR3 contains 17 residues. The CDR3 coding sequence is TGTGCCAGCAGTCCCGGGACTAGCGGGCCAGGCACCGGGGAGCTGTTTTTT. It encodes CASSPGTSGPGTGELFF.

The chain has TRBV30 and TRBJ2-5; 7 nucleotides match TRBD2. The germline V gene has CDR1 GTSNPN and CDR2 SVGIG (reference sequence). This CDR3 has 15 amino acids. V shed 1 base, J shed 5 bases, and the junction held 10 bases outside the gene matches. Written as DNA, the CDR3 is TGTGCCTGGAGTGCTAGCGGTCTCCTACTTGAGACCCAGTACTTC. Its translation: CAWSASGLLLETQYF. Combining the CDR3 with reference TRBV30 and TRBJ2-5 gives the whole variable domain SQTIHQWPATLVQPVGSPLSLECTVEGTSNPNLYWYRQAAGRGLQLLFYSVGIGQISSEVPQNLSASRPQDRQFILSSKKLLLSDSGFYLCAWSASGLLLETQYFGPGTRLLVL.

This chain links TRBV4-1 with TRBJ1-5; tentative D call: TRBD1 (5 bases). Trimming pared 3 bases from V and 0 bases from J, leaving 9 bases between. Germline V CDR1 and CDR2: MGHRA, YSYEKL. The CDR3 spans 15 residues. CDR3 nucleotides: TGCGCCAGCAGCCAGACAGTAGATAGCAATCAGCCCCAGCATTTT. It encodes CASSQTVDSNQPQHF.

The V gene is TRBV11-3, the J gene TRBJ1-4; no definite D call. Germline assignment: CDR1 SGHNT and CDR2 YENEEA. Trimming left V 3 bases short and J 4 bases short, with 12 bases between. The CDR3 consists of 15 residues. The CDR3 bases are TGTGCCAGCAGCTTCGGGGTTGGTGGTAATGAAAAACTGTTTTTT. Its translation is CASSFGVGGNEKLFF.

This clone was seen just once. V and J are TRBV5-1 and TRBJ2-1; 8 bases line up with TRBD1. J gave up 4 bases and V 4 bases, and 4 bases lay outside the gene matches. CDR3 length: 14 residues. Germline loops: CDR1 SGHRS, CDR2 YFSETQ. DNA for the CDR3: TGCGCCAGCAGCCTGGGACAGGAATACAATGAGCAGTTCTTC. This translates into CASSLGQEYNEQFF. The full variable domain, in which reference TRBV5-1 and TRBJ2-1 provide the parts outside the CDR3, is KAGVTQTPRYLIKTRGQQVTLSCSPISGHRSVSWYQQTPGQGLQFLFEYFSETQRNKGNFPGRFSGRQFSNSRSEMNVSTLELGDSALYLCASSLGQEYNEQFFGPGTRLTVL.

The chain has TRBV2 and TRBJ2-5, with 10 bases aligning to TRBD2. There are 17 residues in the CDR3. V trimming: 6 bases; J trimming: 7 bases; junction bases outside the gene matches: 17. CDR1 and CDR2 (germline): SNHLY, FYNNEI. The CDR3 loop is CASSHGGGSGGGWTQYF. The CDR3 nucleotides are TGTGCCAGCAGCCATGGAGGAGGAAGCGGGGGGGGTTGGACCCAGTACTTC.

The chain couples TRBV2 to TRBJ2-2; 7 bases fit TRBD2. This CDR3 contains 15 residues. Losses at the gene ends were 5 bases for V and 7 bases for J; bases not matched to a gene: 10. CDR1 and CDR2 from the germline V gene are SNHLY and FYNNEI. The CDR3: CASSPRGGDDGELFF. The DNA for the CDR3 is TGTGCCAGCAGTCCACGTGGGGGGGACGACGGGGAGCTGTTTTTT.

This clone occurred once. The chain is built from TRBV12-1 and TRBJ1-1. TRBV12-1 is a documented pseudogene. The CDR3 is 17 residues long. CDR3 nucleotide sequence: TGTGCCAGCAGCTTTGCTCAGGGATTCCCGGGGGACACTGAAGCTTTCTTT. This encodes CASSFAQGFPGDTEAFF.

Turning to this clone: Its ends do not fully match the called genes, so a read error is possible. The chain uses TRBV3-1 (or the pseudogene TRBV3-2) and TRBJ2-3, with 10 bases matching TRBD1. CDR1 and CDR2 (germline): LGHDT, YNNKEL (reference sequence). The CDR3 extends over 17 amino acids. CDR3 in amino acids: CVSSMHRDRGATDTQYF. CDR3 DNA sequence: TGTGTCAGCAGCATGCACCGGGACAGGGGAGCCACAGATACGCAGTATTTT.

The genes are TRBV9 and TRBJ2-1; 10 nucleotides agree with TRBD2. CDR1 and CDR2 (germline): SGDLS, YYNGEE. V was pared by 0 bases and J by 3 bases, with 3 bases of the junction left unmatched. The CDR3 length is 16 residues. The CDR3 sequence: CASSVAGTSDYNEQFF. In nucleotides, the CDR3 is TGTGCCAGCAGCGTAGCCGGGACTAGCGACTACAATGAGCAGTTCTTC. The variable domain in full, completed from reference TRBV9 and TRBJ2-1, reads DSGVTQTPKHLITATGQRVTLRCSPRSGDLSVYWYQQSLDQGLQFLIQYYNGEERAKGNILERFSAQQFPDLHSELNLSSLELGDSALYFCASSVAGTSDYNEQFFGPGTRLTVL.

This clone turned up a few times. The J gene is TRBJ2-5, the V gene TRBV7-2, with D possibly being TRBD2 (5 bases). CDR1 is SGHTA, CDR2 FQGNSA, per germline. This CDR3 contains 13 residues. The V gene lost 5 bases and the J gene lost 7 bases, with 14 bases spanning the gap. The CDR3 here is CASSDYVLGTQYF. In DNA, the CDR3 is TGTGCCAGCAGCGACTACGTACTGGGGACCCAGTACTTC.